This passage covers 14 T cell receptor beta chains from one sample sequenced in a study of response to subunit inactivated influenza vaccine (dated by TCRdb to between 2018 and 2020). The library was prepared using RT-PCR. Sequencing took place on an Illumina HiSeq 2500. The public sequencing data were trimmed at Q25 with fastp and processed into clonotypes with MiXCR by TCRdb, which kept only in-frame beta chains. Rows are combined by CDR3 protein, so each entry shows the most common genes and DNA. Across this sample there are about half a million distinct CDR3 sequences, with 9.5% to 12% seen only once. The ten largest clones represent more than 10% of the sample. The sample's time point, from its label and the paper: approximately 47 days after influenza vaccine administration. The material was PBMCs from blood, obtained around seven weeks after vaccination. The receptors here all came from a man in his fifties who received an inactivated influenza vaccine. Donor details come from another sample of the same person, matched by shared clones.

This clonotype was seen only a few times. The J gene is TRBJ2-7, the V gene TRBV27, with D tentatively TRBD1 (6 bases). CDR3 length equals 15 residues. The V and J ends lost 2 bases and 3 bases respectively, with 14 bases between them. Germline loops: CDR1 MNHEY, CDR2 SMNVEV (reference sequence). CDR3 DNA: TGTGCCAGCAGTTTACAGGGGTGGGGAAACTACGAGCAGTACTTC. Translated, it gives CASSLQGWGNYEQYF.

In this sample, this clonotype turned up a few times. The genes are TRBV20-1 and TRBJ2-1; a weak D match, TRBD2 (5 bases). The CDR3 covers 14 residues. Germline CDR1 is DFQATT and CDR2 is SNEGSKA (reference sequence). V lost 3 bases and J 7 bases, leaving 16 bases between the germline ends. The chain's CDR3 is CSARGRASRNEQFF. The DNA of the CDR3 is TGCAGTGCTAGGGGGAGAGCGAGCAGGAATGAGCAGTTCTTC.

The V gene is TRBV12-3 or TRBV12-4, the J gene TRBJ2-6, with TRBD1 identical over 9 bases. The CDR3 spans 17 residues. V shed 6 bases and J 2 bases; nucleotides not matched to a gene: 8. CDR3 bases: TGTGCCAGCAGGGCCAACAGGGGGCAAACTGGGGCCAACGTCCTGACTTTC. Its protein product is CASRANRGQTGANVLTF.

This clonotype was seen more than once but under ten times. The rearrangement joins TRBV12-3 or TRBV12-4 to TRBJ2-1; unclear D gene. The V end lost 9 bases, the J end lost 2 bases, and 11 bases lay between the germline ends. CDR3 length: 13 residues. The CDR3 DNA reads as TGTGCCAGTGCATCTGGACCCTACAATGAGCAGTTCTTC. Protein: CASASGPYNEQFF.

This clonotype was counted at least ten times. The V call is TRBV24-1, the J call TRBJ2-3; 9 bases align to TRBD2. This CDR3 contains 16 residues. The V gene end was trimmed by 5 bases and the J gene end by 2 bases; junction bases not matched to a gene: 7. Germline CDR1 is KGHDR and CDR2 is SFDVKD. CDR3 sequence: CATSGGGGSVTDTQYF. The CDR3 DNA reads as TGTGCCACCAGTGGCGGGGGGGGGTCCGTCACAGATACGCAGTATTTT.

The rearrangement joins TRBV12-3 or TRBV12-4 to TRBJ1-1, with D unresolved. The CDR3 spans 14 residues. V was pared by 0 bases and J by 10 bases, with 15 bases between. CDR3 sequence reads: CASSLARGWLGAFF. The CDR3 coding sequence is TGTGCCAGCAGTTTAGCGCGTGGGTGGCTGGGAGCTTTCTTT.

This clonotype was seen only a few times. The chain has TRBV6-5 and TRBJ2-3; the D call may be TRBD1 or TRBD2 (5 bases each). The CDR3 is made up of 15 amino acids. V was clipped by 4 bases and J by 4 bases, with 15 bases between them. Germline V gene data show CDR1 as MNHEY and CDR2 as SVGAGI. The CDR3 bases are TGTGCCAGCAGTTCCTTGAGGGGAGTGGCAGATACGCAGTATTTT. It is translated as CASSSLRGVADTQYF.

This chain connects TRBV2 to TRBJ2-7; D is possibly TRBD1 (6 bases). V shed 2 bases and J shed 5 bases, with 10 bases lying between them. Germline V gene sequence: CDR1 SNHLY, CDR2 FYNNEI. The length of the CDR3 is 13 residues. In DNA, the CDR3 is TGTGCCAGCAGTGAAACAGGGATGGACGAGCAGTACTTC. This gives the protein CASSETGMDEQYF.

In its sample, this clonotype was seen many times. The V and J genes are TRBV5-1 and TRBJ2-2, with 8 bases that match TRBD1. The V segment lost 4 bases and the J segment 1 base; nucleotides outside the gene matches: 3. Germline CDR1 SGHRS, CDR2 YFSETQ. The CDR3 totals 15 residues. CDR3: CASSLDRGNTGELFF. DNA of the CDR3: TGCGCCAGCAGCCTTGACAGGGGGAACACCGGGGAGCTGTTTTTT.

This sequence joins TRBV7-3 and TRBJ2-1; 8 nucleotides align to TRBD2. The CDR3 has 16 residues. Germline V gene data show CDR1 as SGHTA and CDR2 as FQGTGA. With V trimmed by 7 bases and J by 5 bases, 13 bases remained unmatched. The CDR3 DNA is TGTGCCAGCACCACACGGGGGGGCGGGAGTGACAATGAGCAGTTCTTC. Protein: CASTTRGGGSDNEQFF.

This clonotype was detected ten times or more. CDR3 bases: TGCAGTGCTAGAAGAGGGACAGGCAACACCTACAATGAGCAGTTCTTC. This encodes CSARRGTGNTYNEQFF. The chain couples TRBV20-1 to TRBJ2-1, with 8 positions matching TRBD1. The CDR3 spans 16 residues. V dropped 2 bases and J dropped 2; count of bases not matched to a gene: 8. Germline loops: CDR1 DFQATT, CDR2 SNEGSKA (reference sequence).

This clonotype occurred a few times. The V gene is TRBV6-5, the J gene TRBJ1-1; a weak D match, TRBD1 (5 bases). The CDR3 runs to 15 residues. V gave up 4 bases and J gave up 2 bases, with 14 bases separating them. CDR1 is MNHEY and CDR2 is SVGAGI in the germline V gene. CDR3 protein: CASSSRGFFNTEAFF. In nucleotides, the CDR3 is TGTGCCAGCAGTTCCCGGGGGTTTTTTAACACTGAAGCTTTCTTT.

The rearrangement links TRBV5-1 to TRBJ2-2; no clear D gene. Germline V gives CDR1 SGHRS, CDR2 YFSETQ. The CDR3 has 13 residues. Here the CDR3 reads CISSPLRTGELFF. DNA of the CDR3: TGCATCAGCAGCCCTTTGAGAACCGGGGAGCTGTTTTTT.

This clonotype was seen more than once but under ten times. The chain recombines TRBV12-5 with TRBJ2-5; 13 nucleotides agree with TRBD2. The CDR3 extends over 17 amino acids. In germline, CDR1 is LGHNT, CDR2 FRNRAP. V gave up 5 bases and J gave up 1 base; unmatched junction bases: 7. CDR3 region: CASGQGLAGSSQETQYF. In DNA form, the CDR3 reads TGTGCTAGTGGTCAGGGACTAGCGGGGAGCTCCCAAGAGACCCAGTACTTC.